The T cell receptor beta chain described here comes from a study of blood T cell repertoires in COVID-19. The overall study: From the United States, Italy and Spain came samples of acute and convalescent COVID-19.

The CDR3 spans 16 residues. CDR1 is SEHNR, CDR2 FQNEAQ, per germline (reference sequence). Trimming left V 1 base short and J 6 bases short, with 15 bases between. Profiling relied on immunoSEQ multiplex PCR, and the TCRdb table lists in-frame clones only, not all of them. Here the sample spans 270,000 or so clones, about nine tenths being singletons. This chain connects TRBV7-9 to TRBJ1-4; D is perhaps TRBD1 (6 bases). The sample consisted of peripheral blood. This clonotype originated in a woman in her 30s with COVID-19, enrolled during active disease. CDR3 in amino acids: CASSLGHRVKYEKLFF. DNA of the CDR3: TGTGCCAGCAGCTTAGGTCACAGGGTAAAGTATGAAAAACTGTTTTTT.